The sequence of this T cell receptor (beta chain) was determined in a study of shared clonotypes between healthy human individuals. Sequencing used immunoSEQ multiplex PCR; TCRdb keeps in-frame clones, though not all of them. The sample consists of about 1 million clones, 75% of them appearing once. V lost 5 bases, J lost 2 bases, and 18 bases lay in between. Germline V gene sequence: CDR1 KGHSH, CDR2 LQKENI. The CDR3 extends over 16 amino acids. This rearrangement joins TRBV18 to TRBJ1-1; no clear D gene. The source material was memory CD4+ T cells sorted from blood. Noted subset: CD45RA-negative fraction. The receptor was derived from a man younger than 30 in good health. CDR3 bases: TGTGCCAGCTCAAGAGGCGCGATTCAGGCCAACACTGAAGCTTTCTTT. Translating gives CASSRGAIQANTEAFF.